Each of the 18 T cell receptor beta chains below was sequenced from the same sample in a study of siplizumab effects on memory and regulatory T cells. TCRdb's table, derived via immunoSEQ multiplex PCR, lists solely in-frame clones and lacks some. Here the sample spans 70,000 to 100,000 clones, approximately 96% being singletons. The specimen was naive CD4+ T cells sorted from blood. These receptors all come from a human donor in good health.

The V call is TRBV5-1, the J call TRBJ1-1; D is perhaps TRBD1 (6 bases). V shed 0 bases and J shed 1 base, with 10 bases lying between them. This CDR3 has 15 residues. CDR1 and CDR2 (germline): SGHRS, YFSETQ. The CDR3 bases are TGCGCCAGCAGCTTGGAGGGGACAAAGAACACTGAAGCTTTCTTT. As protein: CASSLEGTKNTEAFF.

The chain employs TRBV27 and TRBJ2-1, with D maybe TRBD2 (5 bases). CDR3 length equals 13 residues. Trimming removed 2 bases from V and 7 bases from J, with 9 bases in between. Germline V gene lookup returns CDR1 MNHEY and CDR2 SMNVEV (reference sequence). DNA of the CDR3: TGTGCCAGCAGTTTAATACGGGGAAATGAGCAGTTCTTC. This encodes CASSLIRGNEQFF.

The chain joins TRBV7-2 to TRBJ2-7; 8 nucleotides match TRBD1. The CDR3 runs 17 residues. Germline assignment: CDR1 SGHTA and CDR2 FQGNSA. Trimming removed 2 bases from V and 0 bases from J; junction bases left unmatched: 9. In DNA, the CDR3 is TGTGCCAGCAGCTTAACCCAGGGGGCTCTGTACTCCTACGAGCAGTACTTC. This codes for CASSLTQGALYSYEQYF.

The chain carries TRBV19 and TRBJ1-1, with 7 bases aligning to TRBD1. CDR3 size: 13 residues. Trimming cost V 5 bases and J 8 bases; bases outside gene matches: 8. CDR1 LNHDA and CDR2 SQIVND come from the germline V gene (reference sequence). The CDR3 DNA reads TGTGCCAGTAGTGTCCCGGGACAGATAGAAGCTTTCTTT. Translating gives CASSVPGQIEAFF. Using reference TRBV19 and TRBJ1-1 for the parts outside the CDR3, the full variable domain is DGGITQSPKYLFRKEGQNVTLSCEQNLNHDAMYWYRQDPGQGLRLIYYSQIVNDFQKGDIAEGYSVSREKKESFPLTVTSAQKNPTAFYLCASSVPGQIEAFFGQGTRLTVV.

CDR3 bases: TGCAGTGCTAGACAGGGCTCTGAAGCTTTCTTT. This gives the protein CSARQGSEAFF. V and J are TRBV20-1 and TRBJ1-1; a weak D match, TRBD1 (5 bases). CDR1 is DFQATT, CDR2 SNEGSKA, per germline (reference sequence). The CDR3 consists of 11 residues. V was cut by 2 bases and J by 6 bases, with 7 bases left in between.

CDR3 nucleotide sequence: TGTGCCAGCAGCCCTATTTCCGGGGCCTATAATTCACCCCTCCACTTT. It specifies CASSPISGAYNSPLHF. J is TRBJ1-6 and V is TRBV5-4; D is unclear. V was pared by 4 bases and J by 2 bases, with 13 bases between. Per germline, CDR1 SGHNT and CDR2 YYREEE (reference sequence). This CDR3 contains 16 residues.

This clone has only one observation. The V and J genes are TRBV12-5 and TRBJ1-5; the D is unclear. Trimming left V 0 bases short and J 0 bases short, with 18 bases between. Germline loops: CDR1 LGHNT, CDR2 FRNRAP. This CDR3 has 19 residues. CDR3 residues: CASGLVTDGQVYSNQPQHF. The CDR3 nucleotides are TGTGCTAGTGGTTTGGTTACCGATGGGCAGGTCTATAGCAATCAGCCCCAGCATTTT.

The chain combines TRBV7-2 with TRBJ2-1; D gene ambiguous. Germline assignment: CDR1 SGHTA and CDR2 FQGNSA. The V gene lost 1 base and the J gene lost 9 bases, with 7 bases spanning the gap. The CDR3 has 12 residues. The CDR3 reads CASSLGGGEQFF. The CDR3, as DNA: TGTGCCAGCAGCTTAGGTGGCGGTGAGCAGTTCTTC.

The chain joins TRBV5-1 to TRBJ1-3; maybe TRBD1 (5 bases). V lost 0 bases to trimming and J lost 3 bases, with 13 bases between them. Per germline, CDR1 SGHRS and CDR2 YFSETQ. This CDR3 has 16 residues. CDR3 region: CASSLVAGRNGNTIYF. CDR3 DNA: TGCGCCAGCAGCTTGGTCGCAGGGCGAAATGGAAACACCATATATTTT.

The rearrangement uses TRBV6-5 and TRBJ2-7, with D possibly matching TRBD1 (6 bases). Germline V gene lookup returns CDR1 MNHEY and CDR2 SVGAGI. The CDR3 contains 15 residues. V lost 0 bases and J lost 3, with 12 bases in between. CDR3 DNA: TGTGCCAGCAGTTACTCAACCCGGACAGTCTACGAGCAGTACTTC. Translated, it gives CASSYSTRTVYEQYF.

The chain links TRBV29-1 to TRBJ2-2; perhaps TRBD1 as D (6 bases). From germline, CDR1 is SQVTM and CDR2 ANQGSEA. The CDR3 contains 16 residues. Trimming left V 5 bases short and J 2 bases short, with 18 bases between. The CDR3 region has the DNA TGCAGCGTTCCGAGCACCGGGACATCAAACACCGGGGAGCTGTTTTTT. Translated: CSVPSTGTSNTGELFF.

This clone was found once. This chain joins TRBV11-2 and TRBJ1-6, with TRBD1 identical over 7 bases. Looked up from germline, CDR1 is SGHAT and CDR2 is FQNNGV. The J segment lost 14 bases and the V segment lost 3 bases, leaving 10 bases of the junction unmatched. The CDR3 is made up of 14 amino acids. This chain's CDR3 is CASSFGTVVDSLHF. Written as DNA, the CDR3 is TGTGCCAGCAGCTTCGGGACAGTGGTAGATTCCCTCCACTTT.

The rearrangement uses TRBV10-3 and TRBJ2-5, with TRBD2 identical over 13 bases. Germline V gives CDR1 ENHRY, CDR2 SYGVKD. The CDR3 totals 16 residues. J was trimmed by 1 base and V by 4 bases; bases with no gene match: 3. The CDR3 protein is CAISAGTSGAQETQYF. The CDR3 nucleotides read TGTGCCATCAGTGCAGGGACTAGCGGGGCCCAAGAGACCCAGTACTTC.

This clone has only one observation. The chain links TRBV5-6 to TRBJ1-1, with D possibly TRBD1 on 6 matching bases. Trimming removed 0 bases from V and 1 base from J, with 7 bases in between. Germline V gene lookup returns CDR1 SGHDT and CDR2 YYEEEE. This CDR3 comprises 14 residues. This CDR3 is CASSLGGPNTEAFF. CDR3 DNA sequence: TGTGCCAGCAGCTTGGGGGGGCCGAACACTGAAGCTTTCTTT.

The chain links TRBV5-1 to TRBJ2-1, with 11 bases aligning to TRBD2. V lost 4 bases, J lost 5 bases, and 5 bases stayed unmatched. CDR3 size: 15 residues. Germline V CDR1 and CDR2: SGHRS, YFSETQ. Here the CDR3 DNA reads TGCGCCAGCAGCCAAACTAGCGGGGGCCACAATGAGCAGTTCTTC. This gives the protein CASSQTSGGHNEQFF.

The chain recombines TRBV21-1 with TRBJ1-4. TRBV21-1 is designated a pseudogene. There are 18 residues in the CDR3. The CDR3 reads CASSKWVRQPHPNEKLFF. For the CDR3, the DNA is TGTGCCAGCAGCAAGTGGGTCCGCCAGCCCCATCCTAATGAAAAACTGTTTTTT.

This clone was recorded once. The J gene is TRBJ2-7, the V gene TRBV6-1; D unclear. Germline lookup yields CDR1 MNHNS and CDR2 SASEGT. The CDR3 runs to 14 residues. The V gene lost 2 bases and the J gene lost 3 bases, with 11 bases spanning the gap. The DNA for the CDR3 is TGTGCCAGCAGTGAACCGGCCGGGCTCTACGAGCAGTACTTC. Translated, it gives CASSEPAGLYEQYF.

This rearrangement joins TRBV18 to TRBJ1-5; perhaps TRBD1 as D (5 bases). Germline values: CDR1 KGHSH, CDR2 LQKENI. Between the trimmed V and J ends, which lost 0 bases and 7 bases, there was a span of 16 bases. The CDR3 runs to 16 residues. In nucleotides, the CDR3 is TGTGCCAGCTCACCACCGGACGGGGGACGGAGGCAGCCCCAGCATTTT. Translating it yields CASSPPDGGRRQPQHF.